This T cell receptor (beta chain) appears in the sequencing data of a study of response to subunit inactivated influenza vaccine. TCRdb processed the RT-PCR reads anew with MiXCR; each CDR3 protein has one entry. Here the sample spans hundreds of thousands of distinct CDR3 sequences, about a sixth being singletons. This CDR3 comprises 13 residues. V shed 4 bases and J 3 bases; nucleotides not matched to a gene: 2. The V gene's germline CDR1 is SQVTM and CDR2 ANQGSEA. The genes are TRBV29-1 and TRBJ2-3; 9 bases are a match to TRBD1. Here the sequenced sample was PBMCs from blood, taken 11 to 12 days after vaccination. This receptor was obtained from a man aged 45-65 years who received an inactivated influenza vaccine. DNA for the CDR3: TGCAGCGTTGGACAGGGGGGGACAGATACGCAGTATTTT. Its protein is CSVGQGGTDTQYF.